Given below is one T cell receptor beta chain in context. Its antigen is not identified. V lost 5 bases, J lost 8 bases, and 8 bases stayed unmatched. The CDR3 contains 14 residues. Germline lookup yields CDR1 DFQATT and CDR2 SNEGSKA (reference sequence). Each CDR3 protein gets one entry after TCRdb re-called the RT-PCR reads with MiXCR. The top ten hold 1.9% of the sample, which has about 480,000 distinct CDR3 sequences, approximately 24% seen once. This record belongs to a study of response to subunit inactivated influenza vaccine. Overall study findings and caveats: The authors offered the suggestion that each seasonal influenza vaccination recruits few new T cells.

The sequenced sample was CD4+ T cells sorted from PBMCs, obtained roughly 5 days after vaccination. This receptor was obtained from a man between 45 and 60 years old who received an inactivated influenza vaccine. The chain employs TRBV20-1 and TRBJ2-1; 11 bases fit TRBD2. The CDR3 region is CSADSGRAVDEQFF. The CDR3 coding sequence is TGCAGTGCTGATAGCGGGAGGGCCGTCGATGAGCAGTTCTTC.